The entry below describes one T cell receptor (beta chain). The specificity of this receptor is unknown. Base qualities are not at hand, and no much larger clone is one base apart. These data belong to a study of neoadjuvant nivolumab and ipilimumab in lung cancer (TCRdb year 2020). Describing the broader study: Nivolumab was administered intravenously at 3 mg/kg on days 1, 15 and 29, and in the combination arm ipilimumab 1 mg/kg was added on day 1 only. TCR repertoires in pretherapy (baseline) peripheral blood were compared with TCR repertoires in tumors resected at surgery after neoadjuvant immune checkpoint blockade. The primary endpoint of the trial was the rate of major pathologic response (MPR) in the intention-to-treat population of each study arm. Of the roughly 45 patients with operable NSCLC treated in the trial, approximately 23 were randomized to nivolumab monotherapy and approximately 20 to nivolumab plus ipilimumab. Matched pretherapy and resected tumor pairs were analyzed from seven patients, of whom four had been treated with nivolumab and three with nivolumab plus ipilimumab. What the work shows at the level of the full study, not this receptor alone: Greater TCR richness and clonality were observed in resected tumors than in tumor-adjacent uninvolved lung, and increases were observed in more dual-therapy-treated tumors. A small number of samples underwent TCR sequencing. Tumor T-cell richness and clonality rose from pretherapy to surgery in three of three dual-therapy tumors but in only two of four nivolumab-treated tumors. No significant correlation was found between TCR clonality and pathologic tumor regression, and only a single major-pathologic-response sample was available for the analysis of TCR clonality versus pathologic tumor regression. Richness in tumors resected after neoadjuvant therapy showed a positive correlation with pretherapy blood TCR richness (Spearman R of about 0.82).

In the paper's terms, the time point label means: at surgical resection after neoadjuvant nivolumab +/- ipilimumab. The samples were taken from NEOSTAR, a phase 2 randomized trial in operable NSCLC that tested neoadjuvant nivolumab or nivolumab plus ipilimumab, followed by surgery. The method behind the library was the immunoSEQ multiplex PCR assay. Per the source publication's procedure: Richness and clonality were used to summarize the repertoires, and clones that significantly expanded or contracted between pre- and post-therapy samples were identified. The clones in this table, taken by TCRdb from immuneACCESS, are in-frame only. Not every clone is retained; where verified, under half of the shortfall comes from an unresolved V gene, and the cause of the rest is unknown. The DNA gave D and trimming, while V, J and clone size come from that table. A total of about 18,000 clones appear in this sample, under 80% of them only once. Of the sample, approximately 6.4% falls within the top ten clones.

V and J are truncated by 1 base and 6 bases respectively, leaving an intervening sequence of 13 bases. CDR3 length: 14 amino acids, cysteine to phenylalanine. The read is trimmed to its CDR3 DNA, 42 bases read in frame from base 1. CDR1 MGHRA and CDR2 YSYEKL were looked up in the germline V gene. The clonotype was recovered from an adult with non-small cell lung cancer. The chain is assembled from TRBV4-1 and TRBJ2-7, with the D segment identity uncertain. Sample: tumor tissue, taken after neoadjuvant nivolumab, alone or with ipilimumab, at or shortly before surgery. The DNA sequence is given as TGCGCCAGCAGCCAAGGTGAAGGTATGGGCGAGCAGTACTTC. It translates as CASSQGEGMGEQYF.